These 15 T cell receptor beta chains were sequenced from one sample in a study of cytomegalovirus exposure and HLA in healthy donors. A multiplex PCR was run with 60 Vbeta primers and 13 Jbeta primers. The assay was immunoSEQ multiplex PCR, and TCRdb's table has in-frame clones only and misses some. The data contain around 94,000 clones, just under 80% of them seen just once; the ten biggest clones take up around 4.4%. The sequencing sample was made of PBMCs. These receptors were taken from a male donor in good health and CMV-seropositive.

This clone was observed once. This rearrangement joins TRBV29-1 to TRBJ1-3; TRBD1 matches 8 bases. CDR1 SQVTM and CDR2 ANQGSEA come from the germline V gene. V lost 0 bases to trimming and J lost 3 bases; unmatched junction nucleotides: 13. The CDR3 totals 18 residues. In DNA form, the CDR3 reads TGCAGCGTTGAAGATCCATTCGAGAGGACAGGGAGTGGAAACACCATATATTTT. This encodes CSVEDPFERTGSGNTIYF.

CDR3 protein: CASSESSETQYF. In DNA, the CDR3 is TGTGCCAGCAGTGAATCTTCAGAGACCCAGTACTTC. The chain employs TRBV2 and TRBJ2-5; D gene ambiguous. This CDR3 comprises 12 residues. Germline assignment: CDR1 SNHLY and CDR2 FYNNEI. V was pared by 2 bases and J by 4 bases, with 5 bases between.

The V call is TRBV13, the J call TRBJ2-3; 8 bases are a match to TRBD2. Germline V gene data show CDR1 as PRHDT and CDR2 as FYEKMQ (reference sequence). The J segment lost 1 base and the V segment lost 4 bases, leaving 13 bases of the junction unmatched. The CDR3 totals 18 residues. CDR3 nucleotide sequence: TGTGCCAGCAGCTCTACCTCCGGGACTAGTGGCGGCACAGATACGCAGTATTTT. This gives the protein CASSSTSGTSGGTDTQYF.

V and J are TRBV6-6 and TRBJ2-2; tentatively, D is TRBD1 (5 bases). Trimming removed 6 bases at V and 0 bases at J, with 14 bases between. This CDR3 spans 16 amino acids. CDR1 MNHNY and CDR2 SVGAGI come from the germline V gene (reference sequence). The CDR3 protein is CASRPPGHANTGELFF. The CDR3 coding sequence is TGTGCCAGCAGGCCCCCAGGGCATGCGAACACCGGGGAGCTGTTTTTT.

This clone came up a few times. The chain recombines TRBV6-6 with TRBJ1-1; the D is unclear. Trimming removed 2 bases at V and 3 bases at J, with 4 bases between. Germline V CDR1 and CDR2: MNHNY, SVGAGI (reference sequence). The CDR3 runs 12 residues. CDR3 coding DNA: TGTGCCAGCAGTTACCAATACACTGAAGCTTTCTTT. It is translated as CASSYQYTEAFF.

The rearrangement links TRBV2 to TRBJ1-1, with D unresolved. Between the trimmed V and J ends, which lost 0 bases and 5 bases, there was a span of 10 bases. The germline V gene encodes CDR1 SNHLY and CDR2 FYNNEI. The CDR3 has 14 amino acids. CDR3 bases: TGTGCCAGCAGTGAAGCGCTTCCGGGGACTGAAGCTTTCTTT. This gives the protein CASSEALPGTEAFF.

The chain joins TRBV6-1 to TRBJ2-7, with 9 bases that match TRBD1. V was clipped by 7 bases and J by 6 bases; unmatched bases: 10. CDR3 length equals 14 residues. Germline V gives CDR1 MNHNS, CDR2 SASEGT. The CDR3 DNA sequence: TGTGCCAGCAAAAGTCCCGGGACAGGGTTCGAGCAGTACTTC. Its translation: CASKSPGTGFEQYF.

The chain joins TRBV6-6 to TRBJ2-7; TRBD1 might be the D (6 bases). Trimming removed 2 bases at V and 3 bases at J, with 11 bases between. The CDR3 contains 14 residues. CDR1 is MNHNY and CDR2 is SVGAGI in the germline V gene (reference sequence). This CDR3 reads CASSYGDKGYEQYF. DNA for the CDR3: TGTGCCAGCAGTTACGGGGACAAGGGCTACGAGCAGTACTTC.

This CDR3 reads CSVGSLGREQYF. In DNA, the CDR3 is TGCAGCGTTGGTTCTCTCGGGAGGGAGCAGTACTTC. The rearrangement links TRBV29-1 to TRBJ2-7; 7 bases are a match to TRBD2. The V gene's germline CDR1 is SQVTM and CDR2 ANQGSEA. This CDR3 is 12 amino acids long. V was clipped by 4 bases and J by 7 bases; unmatched bases: 7.

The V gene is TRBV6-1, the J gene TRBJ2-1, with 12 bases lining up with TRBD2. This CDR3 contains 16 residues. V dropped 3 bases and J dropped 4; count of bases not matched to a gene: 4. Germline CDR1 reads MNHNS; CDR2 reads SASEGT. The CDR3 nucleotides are TGTGCCAGCAGTGACGGACTAGCGGGGATATACAATGAGCAGTTCTTC. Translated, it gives CASSDGLAGIYNEQFF.

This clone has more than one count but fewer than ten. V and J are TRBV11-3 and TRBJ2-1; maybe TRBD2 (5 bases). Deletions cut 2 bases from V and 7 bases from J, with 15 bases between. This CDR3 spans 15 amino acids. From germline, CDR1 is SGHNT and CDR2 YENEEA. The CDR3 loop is CASSLIGGNNNEQFF. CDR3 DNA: TGTGCCAGCAGCTTAATCGGAGGAAACAATAATGAGCAGTTCTTC.

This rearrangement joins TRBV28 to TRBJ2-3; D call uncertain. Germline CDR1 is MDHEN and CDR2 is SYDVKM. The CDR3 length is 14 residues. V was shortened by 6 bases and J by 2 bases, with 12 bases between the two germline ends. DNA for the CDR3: TGTGCCAGCAGCTCGCCACTAACCACAGATACGCAGTATTTT. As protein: CASSSPLTTDTQYF.

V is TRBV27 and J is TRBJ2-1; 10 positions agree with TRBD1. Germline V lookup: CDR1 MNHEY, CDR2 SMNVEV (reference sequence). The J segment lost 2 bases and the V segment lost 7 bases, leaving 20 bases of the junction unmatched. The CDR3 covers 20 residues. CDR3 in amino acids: CASTIYSGTGVLSAYNEQFF. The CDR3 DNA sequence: TGTGCCAGCACCATATATTCCGGGACAGGGGTATTAAGTGCCTACAATGAGCAGTTCTTC.

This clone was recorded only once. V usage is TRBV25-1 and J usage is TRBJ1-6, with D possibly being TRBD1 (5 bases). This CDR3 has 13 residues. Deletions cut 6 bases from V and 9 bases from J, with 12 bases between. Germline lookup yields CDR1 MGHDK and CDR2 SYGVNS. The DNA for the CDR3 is TGTGCCAGCAGCCGGGGGGAAGGTTCACCCCTCCACTTT. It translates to CASSRGEGSPLHF.

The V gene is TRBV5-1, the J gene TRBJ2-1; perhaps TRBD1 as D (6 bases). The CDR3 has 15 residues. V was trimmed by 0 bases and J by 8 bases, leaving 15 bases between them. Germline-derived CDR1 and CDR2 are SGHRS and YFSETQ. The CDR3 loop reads CASSLAVGQGYEQFF. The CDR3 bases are TGCGCCAGCAGCTTGGCCGTCGGGCAGGGGTATGAGCAGTTCTTC.